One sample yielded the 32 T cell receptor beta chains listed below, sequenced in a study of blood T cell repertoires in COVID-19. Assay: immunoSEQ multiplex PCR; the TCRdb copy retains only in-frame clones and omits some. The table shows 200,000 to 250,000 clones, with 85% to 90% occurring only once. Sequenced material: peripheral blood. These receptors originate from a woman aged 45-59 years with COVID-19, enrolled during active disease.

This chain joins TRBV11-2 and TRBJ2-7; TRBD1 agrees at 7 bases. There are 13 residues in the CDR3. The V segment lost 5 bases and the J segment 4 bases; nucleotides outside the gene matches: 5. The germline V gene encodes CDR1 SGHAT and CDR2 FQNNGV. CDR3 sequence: CASSKPGQYEQYF. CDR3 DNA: TGTGCCAGCAGCAAACCGGGACAGTACGAGCAGTACTTC.

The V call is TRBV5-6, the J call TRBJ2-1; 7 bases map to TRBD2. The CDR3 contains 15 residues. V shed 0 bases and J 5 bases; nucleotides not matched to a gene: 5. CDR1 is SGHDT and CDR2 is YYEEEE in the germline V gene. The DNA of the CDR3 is TGTGCCAGCAGCTTGGTCGCACTAGCGAACAATGAGCAGTTCTTC. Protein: CASSLVALANNEQFF.

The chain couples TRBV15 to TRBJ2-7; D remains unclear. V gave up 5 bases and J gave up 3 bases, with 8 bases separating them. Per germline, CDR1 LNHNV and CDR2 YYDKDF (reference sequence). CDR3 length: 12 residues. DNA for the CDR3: TGTGCCACCAGCGGCGGTTACTACGAGCAGTACTTC. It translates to CATSGGYYEQYF. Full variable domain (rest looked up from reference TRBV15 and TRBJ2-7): DAMVIQNPRYQVTQFGKPVTLSCSQTLNHNVMYWYQQKSSQAPKLLFHYYDKDFNNEADTPDNFQSRRPNTSFCFLDIRSPGLGDTAMYLCATSGGYYEQYFGPGTRLTVT.

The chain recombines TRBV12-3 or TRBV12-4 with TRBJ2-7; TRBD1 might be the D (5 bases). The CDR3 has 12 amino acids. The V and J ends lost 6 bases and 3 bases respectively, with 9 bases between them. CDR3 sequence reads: CASSLGHYEQYF. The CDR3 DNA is TGTGCCAGCAGCCTTGGACACTACGAGCAGTACTTC.

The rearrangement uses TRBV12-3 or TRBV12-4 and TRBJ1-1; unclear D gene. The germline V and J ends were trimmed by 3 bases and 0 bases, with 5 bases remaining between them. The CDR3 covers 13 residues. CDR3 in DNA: TGTGCCAGCAGTTTTTCATTGAACACTGAAGCTTTCTTT. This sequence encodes CASSFSLNTEAFF.

The DNA for the CDR3 is TGTGCCAGCGGGGGCCCCGGGGAGCTGTTTTTT. Its translation is CASGGPGELFF. The chain employs TRBV5-4 and TRBJ2-2; D might be TRBD1 (6 bases). Germline-derived CDR1 and CDR2 are SGHNT and YYREEE (reference sequence). V shed 7 bases and J shed 6 bases, with 7 bases lying between them. The CDR3 totals 11 residues.

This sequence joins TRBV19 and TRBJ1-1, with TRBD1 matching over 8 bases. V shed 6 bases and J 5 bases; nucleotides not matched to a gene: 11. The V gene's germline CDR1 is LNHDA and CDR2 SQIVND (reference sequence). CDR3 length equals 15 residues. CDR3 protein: CASRTSGGARTEAFF. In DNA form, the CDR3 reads TGTGCCAGTAGGACCTCAGGGGGCGCAAGGACTGAAGCTTTCTTT.

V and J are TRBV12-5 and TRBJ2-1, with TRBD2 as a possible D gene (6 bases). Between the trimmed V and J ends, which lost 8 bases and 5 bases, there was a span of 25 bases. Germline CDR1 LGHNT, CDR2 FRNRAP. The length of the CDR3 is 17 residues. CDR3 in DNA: TGTGCTAGTCATTGGCCGACTAGGCGCCTCCCTAACAATGAGCAGTTCTTC. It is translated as CASHWPTRRLPNNEQFF.

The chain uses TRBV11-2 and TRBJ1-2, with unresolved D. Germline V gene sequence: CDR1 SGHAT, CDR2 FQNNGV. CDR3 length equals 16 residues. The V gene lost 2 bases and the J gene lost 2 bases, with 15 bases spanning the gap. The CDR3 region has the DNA TGTGCCAGCAGCTTAAATGTAGTTGAACGGAACTATGGCTACACCTTC. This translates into CASSLNVVERNYGYTF.

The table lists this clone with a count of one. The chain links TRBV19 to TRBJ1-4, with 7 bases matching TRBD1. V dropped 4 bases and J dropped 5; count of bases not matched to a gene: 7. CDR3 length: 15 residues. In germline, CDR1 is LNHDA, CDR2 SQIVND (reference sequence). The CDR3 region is CASSKGQPRNEKLFF. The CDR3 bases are TGTGCCAGTAGTAAGGGACAGCCGAGGAATGAAAAACTGTTTTTT.

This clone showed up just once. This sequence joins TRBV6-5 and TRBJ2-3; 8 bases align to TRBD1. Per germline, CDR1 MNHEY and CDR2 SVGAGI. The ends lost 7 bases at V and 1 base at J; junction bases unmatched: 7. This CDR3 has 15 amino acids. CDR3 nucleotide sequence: TGTGCCAGCACCACGACAGGGGCCCGCACAGATACGCAGTATTTT. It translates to CASTTTGARTDTQYF.

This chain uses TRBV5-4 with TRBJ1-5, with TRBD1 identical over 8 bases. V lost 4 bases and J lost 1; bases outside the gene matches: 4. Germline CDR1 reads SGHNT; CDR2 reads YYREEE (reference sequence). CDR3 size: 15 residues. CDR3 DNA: TGTGCCAGCAGCGGGCGGACAGGGAGCAATCAGCCCCAGCATTTT. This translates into CASSGRTGSNQPQHF.

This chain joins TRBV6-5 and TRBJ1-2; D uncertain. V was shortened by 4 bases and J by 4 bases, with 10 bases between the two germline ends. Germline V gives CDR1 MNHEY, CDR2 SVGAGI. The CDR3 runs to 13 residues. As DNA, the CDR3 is TGTGCCAGCAGTTCACGGGTGGGCTATGGCTACACCTTC. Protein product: CASSSRVGYGYTF.

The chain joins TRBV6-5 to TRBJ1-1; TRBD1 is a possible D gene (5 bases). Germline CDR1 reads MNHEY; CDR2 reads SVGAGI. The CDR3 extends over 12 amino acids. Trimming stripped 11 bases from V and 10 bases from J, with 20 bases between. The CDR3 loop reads CAGSGGDRGAFF. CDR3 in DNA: TGTGCCGGCTCTGGGGGGGATAGGGGAGCTTTCTTT.

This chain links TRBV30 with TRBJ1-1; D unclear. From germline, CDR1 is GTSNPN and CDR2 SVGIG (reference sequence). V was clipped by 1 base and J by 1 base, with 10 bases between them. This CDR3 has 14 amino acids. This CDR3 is CAWSGVGTNTEAFF. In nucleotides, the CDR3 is TGTGCCTGGAGTGGGGTGGGCACGAACACTGAAGCTTTCTTT.

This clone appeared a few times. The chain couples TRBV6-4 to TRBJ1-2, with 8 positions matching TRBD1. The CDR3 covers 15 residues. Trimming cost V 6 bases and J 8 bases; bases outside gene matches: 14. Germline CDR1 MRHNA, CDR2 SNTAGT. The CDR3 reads CASSDKTGARGGYTF. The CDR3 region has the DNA TGTGCCAGCAGCGATAAGACAGGGGCGAGAGGAGGCTACACCTTC.

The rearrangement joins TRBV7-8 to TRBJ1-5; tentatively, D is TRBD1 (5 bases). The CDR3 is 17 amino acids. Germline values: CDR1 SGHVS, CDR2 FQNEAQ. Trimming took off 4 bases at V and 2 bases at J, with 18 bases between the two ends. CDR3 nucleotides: TGTGCCAGCAGCTCACTACGGACAAGGGAGGGCAATCAGCCCCAGCATTTT. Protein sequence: CASSSLRTREGNQPQHF.

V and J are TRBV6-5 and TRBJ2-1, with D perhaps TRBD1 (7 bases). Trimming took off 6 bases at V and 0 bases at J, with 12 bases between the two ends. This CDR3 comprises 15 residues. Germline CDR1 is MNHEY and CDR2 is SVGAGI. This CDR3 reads CASRYRGGSYNEQFF. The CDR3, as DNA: TGTGCCAGCAGATACAGGGGAGGCTCCTACAATGAGCAGTTCTTC.

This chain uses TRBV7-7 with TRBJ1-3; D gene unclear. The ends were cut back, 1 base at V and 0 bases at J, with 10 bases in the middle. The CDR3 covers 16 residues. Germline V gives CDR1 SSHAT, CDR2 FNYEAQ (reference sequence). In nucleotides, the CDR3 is TGTGCCAGCAGCTTAGGCGGCCCGGGCTCTGGAAACACCATATATTTT. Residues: CASSLGGPGSGNTIYF.

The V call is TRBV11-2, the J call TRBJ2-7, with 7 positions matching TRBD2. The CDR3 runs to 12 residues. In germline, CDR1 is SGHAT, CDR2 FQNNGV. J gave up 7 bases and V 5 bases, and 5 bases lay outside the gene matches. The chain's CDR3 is CASSRRGEEQYF. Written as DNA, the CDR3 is TGTGCCAGCAGCCGCCGGGGGGAGGAGCAGTACTTC.

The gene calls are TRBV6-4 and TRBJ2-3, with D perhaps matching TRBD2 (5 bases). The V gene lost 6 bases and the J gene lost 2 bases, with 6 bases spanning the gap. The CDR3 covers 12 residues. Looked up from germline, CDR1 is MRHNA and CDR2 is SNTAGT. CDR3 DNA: TGTGCCAGCAGGCTAGCCACAGATACGCAGTATTTT. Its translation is CASRLATDTQYF.

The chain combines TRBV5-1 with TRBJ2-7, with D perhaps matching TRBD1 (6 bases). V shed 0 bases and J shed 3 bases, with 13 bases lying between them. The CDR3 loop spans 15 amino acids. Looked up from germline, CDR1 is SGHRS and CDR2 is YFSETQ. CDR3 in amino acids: CASSLATGQSYEQYV. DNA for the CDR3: TGCGCCAGCAGCTTGGCCACCGGACAGAGCTACGAGCAGTACGTC.

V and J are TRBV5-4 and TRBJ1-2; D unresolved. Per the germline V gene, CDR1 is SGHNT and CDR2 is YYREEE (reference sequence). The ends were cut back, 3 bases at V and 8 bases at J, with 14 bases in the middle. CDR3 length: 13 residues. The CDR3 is CASSYASGEGYTF. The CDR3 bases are TGTGCCAGCAGCTATGCCTCCGGGGAAGGCTACACCTTC.

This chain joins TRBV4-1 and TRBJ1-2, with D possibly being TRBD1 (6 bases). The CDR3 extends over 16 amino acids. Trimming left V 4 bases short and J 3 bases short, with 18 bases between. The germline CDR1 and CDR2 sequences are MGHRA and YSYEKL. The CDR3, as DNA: TGCGCCAGCAGCCTAGGACCGTTCAGGGGCCACTATGGCTACACCTTC. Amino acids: CASSLGPFRGHYGYTF.

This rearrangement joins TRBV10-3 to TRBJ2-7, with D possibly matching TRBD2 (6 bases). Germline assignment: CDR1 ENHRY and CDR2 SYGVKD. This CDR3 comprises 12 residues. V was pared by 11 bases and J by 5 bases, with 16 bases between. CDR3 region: CAAGSRVNEQYF. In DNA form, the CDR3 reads TGTGCCGCCGGGAGCAGGGTCAACGAGCAGTACTTC.

The CDR3 sequence: CASSIEDRALTEAFF. CDR3 nucleotides: TGTGCCAGTAGTATAGAGGACAGGGCCCTCACTGAAGCTTTCTTT. The chain is built from TRBV19 and TRBJ1-1; 8 bases fit TRBD1. V shed 0 bases, J shed 4 bases, and the junction held 4 bases outside the gene matches. The CDR3 length is 15 residues. Germline V gene sequence: CDR1 LNHDA, CDR2 SQIVND (reference sequence).

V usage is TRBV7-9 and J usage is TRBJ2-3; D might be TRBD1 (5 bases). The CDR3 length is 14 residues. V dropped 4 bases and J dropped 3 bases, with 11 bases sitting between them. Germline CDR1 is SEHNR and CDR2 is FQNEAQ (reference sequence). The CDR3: CASSSVRGTDTQYF. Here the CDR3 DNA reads TGTGCCAGCAGCTCGGTAAGGGGAACAGATACGCAGTATTTT.

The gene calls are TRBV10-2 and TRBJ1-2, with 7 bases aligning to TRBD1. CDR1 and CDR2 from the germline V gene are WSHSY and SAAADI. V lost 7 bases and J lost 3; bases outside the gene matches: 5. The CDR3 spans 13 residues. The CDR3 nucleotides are TGCGCCAGCACCAAGGGGGCCGACTATGGCTACACCTTC. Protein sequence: CASTKGADYGYTF.

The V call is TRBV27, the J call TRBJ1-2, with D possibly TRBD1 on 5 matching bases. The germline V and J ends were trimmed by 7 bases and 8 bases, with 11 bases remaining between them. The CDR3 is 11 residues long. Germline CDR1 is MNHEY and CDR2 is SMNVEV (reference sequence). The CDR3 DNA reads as TGTGCCAGCAAGGGGCGAGGCGGCTACACCTTC. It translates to CASKGRGGYTF.

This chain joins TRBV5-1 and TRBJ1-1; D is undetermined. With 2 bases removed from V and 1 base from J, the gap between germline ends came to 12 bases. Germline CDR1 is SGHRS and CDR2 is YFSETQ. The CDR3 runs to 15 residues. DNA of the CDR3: TGCGCCAGCAGCTTAGGCACCCGAGGGAACACTGAAGCTTTCTTT. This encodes CASSLGTRGNTEAFF.

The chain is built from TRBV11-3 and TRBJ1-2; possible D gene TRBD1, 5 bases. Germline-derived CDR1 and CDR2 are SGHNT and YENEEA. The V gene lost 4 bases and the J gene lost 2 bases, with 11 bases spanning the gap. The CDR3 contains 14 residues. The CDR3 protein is CASSWGEVNYGYTF. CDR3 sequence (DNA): TGTGCCAGCAGCTGGGGGGAGGTAAACTATGGCTACACCTTC.

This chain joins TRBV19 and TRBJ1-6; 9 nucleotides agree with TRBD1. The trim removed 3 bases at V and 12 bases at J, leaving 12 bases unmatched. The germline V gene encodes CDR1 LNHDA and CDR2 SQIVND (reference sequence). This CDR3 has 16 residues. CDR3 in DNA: TGTGCCAGTAGTATTGGGACAGGGTTTCGAGAGGGACCCCTCCACTTT. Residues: CASSIGTGFREGPLHF.